Listed below are T cell receptor beta chains from one sample, sequenced in a study of shared clonotypes between healthy human individuals. Assay: immunoSEQ multiplex PCR; the TCRdb copy retains only in-frame clones and omits some. The data contain about 660,000 clones, 74% of them seen just once; the ten biggest clones take up approximately 1.8%. Sequencing was done on a sample of memory CD4+ T cells sorted from blood. These receptors originate from a woman under 40 in good health. CDR3s include the opening cysteine and the closing phenylalanine or tryptophan. The D gene is left open where the match is weak. Rows give clone size only sometimes, using once, few, many, or a class for an expanded clone.

J	D	size	V	CDR3	DNA
TRBJ1-4	.	.	TRBV11-3	CASSSQGGGREKLFF	TGTGCCAGCAGCTCACAGGGAGGGGGAAGGGAAAAACTGTTTTTT
TRBJ2-3	TRBD1	.	TRBV6-5	CASRRQGASTDTQYF	TGTGCCAGCAGACGACAGGGGGCTTCTACAGATACGCAGTATTTT
TRBJ2-3	TRBD2	many	TRBV5-8	CASRRAGEELDTQYF	TGTGCCAGCAGGAGGGCGGGAGAGGAATTAGATACGCAGTATTTT
TRBJ2-7	.	.	TRBV11-2	CASSFRGAVISYEQYF	TGTGCCAGCAGCTTCCGTGGGGCAGTAATCTCCTACGAGCAGTACTTC
TRBJ1-5	TRBD1	.	TRBV2	CASSERAGGPQHF	TGTGCCAGCAGTGAACGTGCAGGGGGGCCCCAGCATTTT
TRBJ2-1	.	.	TRBV6-1	CASSEAQKGRATSHEQFF	TGTGCCAGCAGTGAAGCGCAAAAGGGCAGGGCGACCTCCCATGAGCAGTTCTTC
TRBJ2-7	.	once	TRBV5-1	CASSFQTSNYEQYF	TGCGCCAGCAGCTTCCAGACATCCAACTACGAGCAGTACTTC
TRBJ1-1	.	.	TRBV11-2	CASSGRGGSNTEAFF	TGTGCCAGCAGCGGCAGAGGGGGGTCGAACACTGAAGCTTTCTTT
TRBJ1-2	TRBD1	.	TRBV28	CASRPIPGQGYGYTF	TGTGCCAGCAGGCCTATTCCGGGACAGGGCTATGGCTACACCTTC
TRBJ2-1	.	.	TRBV6-5	CASSTGGPVNEQFF	TGTGCCAGCAGTACCGGAGGGCCGGTAAATGAGCAGTTCTTC
TRBJ1-2	.	.	TRBV29-1	CSVEEVGLASRYTF	TGCAGCGTTGAAGAGGTCGGCCTCGCCAGTCGCTACACCTTC
TRBJ2-1	TRBD2	.	TRBV2	CASGGEYNEQFF	TGTGCCAGCGGGGGGGAGTACAATGAGCAGTTCTTC
TRBJ2-1	TRBD1	.	TRBV7-2	CASSYNRDRGLNEQFF	TGTGCCAGCAGCTACAATCGGGACAGGGGGCTCAATGAGCAGTTCTTC
TRBJ2-7	.	.	TRBV5-1	CASSLTVASYEQYF	TGCGCCAGCAGCTTGACGGTCGCAAGCTACGAGCAGTACTTC
TRBJ1-5	TRBD1	.	TRBV2	CASSSDRAVQPQHF	TGTGCCAGCAGTTCCGACAGGGCTGTTCAGCCCCAGCATTTT
TRBJ2-1	TRBD2	once	TRBV7-8	CASSLGGGTSGTTYNEQFF	TGTGCCAGCAGCTTAGGAGGGGGGACTAGCGGGACCACCTACAATGAGCAGTTCTTC
TRBJ1-5	.	.	TRBV11-2	CAAGRREMYNQPQHF	TGTGCCGCGGGCCGGAGAGAGATGTACAATCAGCCCCAGCATTTT
TRBJ1-2	.	.	TRBV27	CASRTPEGYGYTF	TGTGCCAGCAGGACACCTGAGGGGTATGGCTACACCTTC
TRBJ2-1	.	.	TRBV28	CASSPGNYNEQFF	TGTGCCAGCAGTCCAGGGAACTACAATGAGCAGTTCTTC
TRBJ2-7	.	.	TRBV2	CASTQQGGLPYEQYF	TGTGCCAGCACCCAACAGGGGGGACTACCCTACGAGCAGTACTTC
TRBJ2-2	.	.	TRBV6-6	CASSYSGTGTGELFF	TGTGCCAGCAGTTACTCTGGGACGGGAACCGGGGAGCTGTTTTTT
TRBJ1-1	.	.	TRBV28	CASAHRGGAEAFF	TGTGCCAGCGCCCATCGGGGTGGCGCTGAAGCTTTCTTT
TRBJ2-1	TRBD2	.	TRBV7-9	CASTLAGALYNEQFF	TGTGCCAGCACCCTAGCGGGAGCGCTCTACAATGAGCAGTTCTTC
TRBJ2-4	.	.	TRBV28	CASTNTVGILAKNIQYF	TGTGCCAGCACCAACACGGTGGGAATACTAGCCAAAAACATTCAGTACTTC
TRBJ1-1	TRBD1	.	TRBV7-8	CASSLVRTGRNTEAFF	TGTGCCAGCAGCTTAGTCCGGACAGGACGAAACACTGAAGCTTTCTTT
TRBJ2-1	TRBD1	once	TRBV27	CASSIAGTGNNEQFF	TGTGCCAGCAGCATCGCCGGGACAGGGAACAATGAGCAGTTCTTC
TRBJ2-5	.	.	TRBV5-1	CASSLLTAQETQYF	TGCGCCAGCAGCTTGCTGACAGCACAAGAGACCCAGTACTTC
TRBJ1-1	.	.	TRBV5-1	CASTPGGGSTEAFF	TGCGCCAGCACCCCGGGGGGGGGAAGCACTGAAGCTTTCTTT
TRBJ2-5	TRBD2	.	TRBV2	CASLEERASGRETQYF	TGTGCCAGCTTGGAAGAACGGGCTAGCGGGAGAGAGACCCAGTACTTC
TRBJ2-7	.	.	TRBV7-9	CASSPFGGEQYF	TGTGCCAGCAGCCCGTTTGGTGGCGAGCAGTACTTC
TRBJ2-5	.	once	TRBV5-1	CASSLEGTGKGTQYF	TGCGCCAGCAGCTTGGAAGGGACTGGGAAGGGGACCCAGTACTTC
TRBJ2-3	.	.	TRBV4-1	CASSQGGVSTDTQYF	TGCGCCAGCAGCCAAGGTGGGGTCTCCACAGATACGCAGTATTTT
TRBJ2-1	.	few	TRBV29-1	CSVPDRGRIGTRRDEQFF	TGCAGCGTCCCCGACAGGGGAAGAATCGGGACTAGACGCGATGAGCAGTTCTTC
TRBJ1-5	TRBD1	few	TRBV4-2	CASSQGDSNNQPQHF	TGTGCCAGCAGCCAAGGGGACAGCAACAATCAGCCCCAGCATTTT
TRBJ1-4	TRBD1	.	TRBV10-3	CAISGQGPETNEKLFF	TGTGCCATCAGTGGACAGGGTCCTGAAACTAATGAAAAACTGTTTTTT
TRBJ2-2	.	.	TRBV5-1	CASSAGTYTGELFF	TGCGCCAGCAGCGCCGGGACATACACCGGGGAGCTGTTTTTT
TRBJ2-5	.	many	TRBV2	CASGKYQETQYF	TGTGCCAGCGGGAAGTACCAAGAGACCCAGTACTTC
TRBJ2-7	TRBD2	many	TRBV14	CASSRITGLVTPYEQYF	TGTGCCAGCAGCCGGATAACGGGACTAGTAACTCCCTACGAGCAGTACTTC
TRBJ1-1	.	many	TRBV10-1	CASSADFYTEAFF	TGCGCCAGCAGTGCAGACTTCTACACTGAAGCTTTCTTT
TRBJ1-5	.	.	TRBV29-1	CSVGGTWNQPQHF	TGCAGCGTTGGGGGGACATGGAATCAGCCCCAGCATTTT
TRBJ2-5	TRBD1	few	TRBV27	CASSLSLSGYRGRETQYF	TGTGCCAGCAGTTTATCGTTGTCGGGGTACAGGGGACGGGAGACCCAGTACTTC
TRBJ2-1	.	many	TRBV6-6	CASSYSRDWFF	TGTGCCAGCAGTTACTCCCGGGATTGGTTCTTC
TRBJ2-3	.	once	TRBV7-9	CASLRTASTDTQYF	TGTGCCAGCCTACGGACAGCAAGCACAGATACGCAGTATTTT
TRBJ2-2	TRBD1	few	TRBV2	CASRGQGVGTGELFF	TGTGCCAGCAGGGGACAGGGGGTGGGCACCGGGGAGCTGTTTTTT
TRBJ2-7	TRBD2	.	TRBV27	CAESGSSYEQYF	TGTGCCGAAAGCGGGAGTTCTTACGAGCAGTACTTC
TRBJ1-1	.	many	TRBV7-3	CASSLNGGQAFF	TGTGCCAGCAGCTTAAATGGGGGCCAAGCTTTCTTT
TRBJ1-1	TRBD1	.	TRBV28	CASRGQGAGNTEAFF	TGTGCCAGCAGGGGACAGGGGGCGGGGAACACTGAAGCTTTCTTT
TRBJ2-5	.	.	TRBV5-6	CASSLVGGAGKTQYF	TGTGCCAGCAGCTTGGTGGGGGGCGCGGGAAAGACCCAGTACTTC